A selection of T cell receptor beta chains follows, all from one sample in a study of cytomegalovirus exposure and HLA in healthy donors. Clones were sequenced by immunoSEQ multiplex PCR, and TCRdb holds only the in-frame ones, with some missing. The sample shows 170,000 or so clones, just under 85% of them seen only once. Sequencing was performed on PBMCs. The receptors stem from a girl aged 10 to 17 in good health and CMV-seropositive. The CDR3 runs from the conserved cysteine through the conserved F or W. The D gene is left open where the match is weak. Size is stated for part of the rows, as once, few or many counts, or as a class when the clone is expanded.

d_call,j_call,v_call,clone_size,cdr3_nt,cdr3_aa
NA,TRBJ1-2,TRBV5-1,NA,TGCGCCAGCAGCTCTGACGGGGGGGGTGGCTACACCTTC,CASSSDGGGGYTF
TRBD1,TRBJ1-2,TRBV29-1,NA,TGCAGCGCAGGCACAGGGGGCATGTATGGCTACACCTTC,CSAGTGGMYGYTF
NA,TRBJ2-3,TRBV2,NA,TGTGCCAGCAGTGAAGGACGGGGGAGCACAGATACGCAGTATTTT,CASSEGRGSTDTQYF
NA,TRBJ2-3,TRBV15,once,TGTGCCACCAGCAGAGGGGACACCGTCTTTACGCAGTATTTT,CATSRGDTVFTQYF
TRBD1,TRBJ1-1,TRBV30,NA,TGTGCCTGGACGACAGGGGTGTTGACTGAAGCTTTCTTT,CAWTTGVLTEAFF
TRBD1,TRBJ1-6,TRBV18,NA,TGTGCCAGCTCACCTTTCAGGGGGCGCGCAGATTCACCCCTCCACTTT,CASSPFRGRADSPLHF
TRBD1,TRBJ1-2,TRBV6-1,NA,TGTGCCAGCAGTTTGAGGACAGGGGCGGACTATGGCTACACCTTC,CASSLRTGADYGYTF
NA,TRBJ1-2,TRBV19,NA,TGTGCCAGTAGTCACTCTGACCCTCGGGGGAACTATGGCTACACCTTC,CASSHSDPRGNYGYTF
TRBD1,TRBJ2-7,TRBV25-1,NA,TGTGCCAGCAGTGTCCCTACAGGGGCCGTCTACGAGCAGTACTTC,CASSVPTGAVYEQYF
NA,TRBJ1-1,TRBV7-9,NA,TGTGCCTACCAAGGGGCCGAGAACACTGAAGCTTTCTTT,CAYQGAENTEAFF
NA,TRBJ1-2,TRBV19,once,TGTGCCAGTAGTCTTCGAGCTATACAGGGCCTAAATGGCTACACCTTC,CASSLRAIQGLNGYTF
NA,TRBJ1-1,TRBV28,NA,TGTGCCAGCAGTCGAGGGGGGAACACTGAAGCTTTCTTT,CASSRGGNTEAFF
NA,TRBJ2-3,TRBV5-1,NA,TGCGCCAGCAGCGGCGGGGTGGGCCCAGATACGCAGTATTTT,CASSGGVGPDTQYF
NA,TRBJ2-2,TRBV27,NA,TGTGCCAGCAGTTTGTCTACCAACGGGGAGCTGTTTTTT,CASSLSTNGELFF
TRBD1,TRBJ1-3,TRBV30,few,TGTGCCTGGAGAGAGACAGGGTCGCGAAACACCATATATTTT,CAWRETGSRNTIYF
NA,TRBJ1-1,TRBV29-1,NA,TGCAGCGTTGAAGCGACAGGAAGGAGCACTGAAGCTTTCTTT,CSVEATGRSTEAFF
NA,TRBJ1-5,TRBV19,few,TGTGCCAGTAGGGGGGGGGTGAATCAGCCCCAGCATTTT,CASRGGVNQPQHF
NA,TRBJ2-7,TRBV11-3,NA,TGTGCCAGCAGCTTTCGCACTAGCTCCTACGAGCAGTACTTC,CASSFRTSSYEQYF
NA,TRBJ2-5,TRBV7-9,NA,TGTGCCAGCAGCTCCGCGGGAACAGAGACCCAGTACTTC,CASSSAGTETQYF
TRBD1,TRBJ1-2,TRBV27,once,TGTGCCAGCAGCGCCCGACAGGGGGACTATGGCTACACCTTC,CASSARQGDYGYTF